In this sample, the clone carrying this T cell receptor (beta chain) turned up a few times. The source of the sample is a study of T cell changes during pregnancy in multiple sclerosis. Sequenced by immunoSEQ multiplex PCR; TCRdb stores in-frame clones only, minus some. Counted here are approximately 90,000 clones, 94% occurring once; the ten biggest clones make up 0.84%. J was trimmed by 5 bases and V by 1 base; bases with no gene match: 17. Germline CDR1 SGHDT, CDR2 YYEEEE. The CDR3 contains 19 residues. The sequence was collected from a female donor with multiple sclerosis, enrolled in a pregnancy study. This specimen was peripheral blood, taken in the third trimester of pregnancy. V gene TRBV5-6 combines with J gene TRBJ2-5; 10 nucleotides align to TRBD1. The CDR3 is CASSLPRDRGLRSKETQYF. CDR3 coding DNA: TGTGCCAGCAGCTTGCCCCGGGACAGGGGTCTAAGGAGCAAGGAGACCCAGTACTTC.